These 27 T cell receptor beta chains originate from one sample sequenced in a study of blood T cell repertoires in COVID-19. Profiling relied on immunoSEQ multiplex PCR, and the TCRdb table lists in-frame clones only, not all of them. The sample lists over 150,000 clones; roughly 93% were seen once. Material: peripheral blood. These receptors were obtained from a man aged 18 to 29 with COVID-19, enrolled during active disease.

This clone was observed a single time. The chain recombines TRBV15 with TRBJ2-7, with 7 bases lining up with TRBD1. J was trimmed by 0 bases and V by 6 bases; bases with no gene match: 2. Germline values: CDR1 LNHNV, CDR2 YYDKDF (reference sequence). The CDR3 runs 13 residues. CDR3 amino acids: CATRGTVSYEQYF. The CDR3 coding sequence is TGTGCCACCAGGGGGACAGTCTCCTACGAGCAGTACTTC.

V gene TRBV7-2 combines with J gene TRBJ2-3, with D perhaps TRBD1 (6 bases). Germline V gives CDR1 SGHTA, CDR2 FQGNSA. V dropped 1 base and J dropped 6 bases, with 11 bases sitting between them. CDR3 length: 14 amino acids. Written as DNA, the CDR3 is TGTGCCAGCAGCTTAGACAGGGAAGTGGATACGCAGTATTTT. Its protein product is CASSLDREVDTQYF.

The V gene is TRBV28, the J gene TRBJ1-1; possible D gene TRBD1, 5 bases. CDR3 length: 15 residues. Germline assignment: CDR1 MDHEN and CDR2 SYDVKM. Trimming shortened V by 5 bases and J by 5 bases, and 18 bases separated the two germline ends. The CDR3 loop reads CASSMRRGARTEAFF. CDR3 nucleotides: TGTGCCAGCAGTATGCGGAGGGGCGCGAGGACTGAAGCTTTCTTT.

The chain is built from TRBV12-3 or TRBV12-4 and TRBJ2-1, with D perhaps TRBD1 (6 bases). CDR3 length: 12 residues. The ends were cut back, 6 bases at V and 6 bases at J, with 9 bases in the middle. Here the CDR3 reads CASSQGPNEQFF. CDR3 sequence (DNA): TGTGCCAGCAGCCAGGGGCCCAATGAGCAGTTCTTC.

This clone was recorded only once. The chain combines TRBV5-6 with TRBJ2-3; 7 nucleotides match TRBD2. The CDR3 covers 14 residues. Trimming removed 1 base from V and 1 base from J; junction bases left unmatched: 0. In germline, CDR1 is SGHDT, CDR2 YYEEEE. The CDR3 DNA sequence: TGTGCCAGCAGCTTGACTAGCGGCACAGATACGCAGTATTTT. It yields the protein CASSLTSGTDTQYF.

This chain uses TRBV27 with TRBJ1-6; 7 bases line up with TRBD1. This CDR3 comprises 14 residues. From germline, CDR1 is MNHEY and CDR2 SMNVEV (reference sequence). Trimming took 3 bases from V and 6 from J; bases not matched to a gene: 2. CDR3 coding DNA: TGTGCCAGCAGTTTGGGGACAGCTAATTCACCCCTCCACTTT. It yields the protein CASSLGTANSPLHF.

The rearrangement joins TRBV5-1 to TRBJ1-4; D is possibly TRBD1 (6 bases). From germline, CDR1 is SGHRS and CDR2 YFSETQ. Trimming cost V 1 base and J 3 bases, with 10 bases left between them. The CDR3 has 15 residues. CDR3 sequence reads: CASSLRTASNEKLFF. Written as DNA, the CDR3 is TGCGCCAGCAGCTTGAGGACAGCATCTAATGAAAAACTGTTTTTT.

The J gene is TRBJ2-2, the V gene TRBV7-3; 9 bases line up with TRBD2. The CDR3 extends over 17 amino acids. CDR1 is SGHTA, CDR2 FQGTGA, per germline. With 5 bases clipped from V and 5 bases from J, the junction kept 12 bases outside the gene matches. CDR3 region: CASSPAGGRAWTGELFF. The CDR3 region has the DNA TGTGCCAGCAGCCCGGCGGGCGGGAGGGCCTGGACCGGGGAGCTGTTTTTT.

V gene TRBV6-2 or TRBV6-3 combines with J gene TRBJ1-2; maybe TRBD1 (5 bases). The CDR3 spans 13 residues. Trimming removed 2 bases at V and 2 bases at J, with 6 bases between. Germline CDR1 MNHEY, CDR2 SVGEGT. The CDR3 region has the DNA TGTGCCAGCAGTTACGGGGCCAACTATGGCTACACCTTC. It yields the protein CASSYGANYGYTF.

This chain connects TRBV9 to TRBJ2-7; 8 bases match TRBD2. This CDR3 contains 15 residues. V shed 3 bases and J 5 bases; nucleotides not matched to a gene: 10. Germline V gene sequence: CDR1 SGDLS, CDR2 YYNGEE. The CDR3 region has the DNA TGTGCCAGCAGCGCGAGCGGGAGAGGCCTCAACGAGCAGTACTTC. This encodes CASSASGRGLNEQYF.

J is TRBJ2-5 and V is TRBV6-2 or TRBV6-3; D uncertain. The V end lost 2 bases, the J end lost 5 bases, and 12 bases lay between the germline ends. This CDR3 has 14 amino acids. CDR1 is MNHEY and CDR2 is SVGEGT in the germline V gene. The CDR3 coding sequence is TGTGCCAGCAGTTACATGGCCCCCGGGGAGACCCAGTACTTC. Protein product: CASSYMAPGETQYF.

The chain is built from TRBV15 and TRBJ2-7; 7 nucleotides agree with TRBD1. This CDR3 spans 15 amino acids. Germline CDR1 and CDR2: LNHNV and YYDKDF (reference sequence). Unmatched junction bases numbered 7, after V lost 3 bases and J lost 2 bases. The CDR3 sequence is CATSSRDRGTYEQYF. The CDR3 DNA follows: TGTGCCACCAGCAGCCGGGACAGAGGAACCTACGAGCAGTACTTC.

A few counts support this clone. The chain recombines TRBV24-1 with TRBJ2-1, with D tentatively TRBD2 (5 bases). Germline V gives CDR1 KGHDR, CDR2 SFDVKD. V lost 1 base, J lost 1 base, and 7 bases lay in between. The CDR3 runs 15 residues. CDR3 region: CATSDLTGSYNEQFF. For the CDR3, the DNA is TGTGCCACCAGTGATTTAACGGGGTCCTACAATGAGCAGTTCTTC.

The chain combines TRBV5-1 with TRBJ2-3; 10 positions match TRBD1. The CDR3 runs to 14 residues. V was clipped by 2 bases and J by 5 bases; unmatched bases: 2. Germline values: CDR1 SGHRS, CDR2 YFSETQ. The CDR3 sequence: CASSFDRGRDTQYF. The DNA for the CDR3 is TGCGCCAGCAGCTTCGACAGGGGGCGAGATACGCAGTATTTT. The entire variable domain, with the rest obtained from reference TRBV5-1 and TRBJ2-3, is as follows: KAGVTQTPRYLIKTRGQQVTLSCSPISGHRSVSWYQQTPGQGLQFLFEYFSETQRNKGNFPGRFSGRQFSNSRSEMNVSTLELGDSALYLCASSFDRGRDTQYFGPGTRLTVL.

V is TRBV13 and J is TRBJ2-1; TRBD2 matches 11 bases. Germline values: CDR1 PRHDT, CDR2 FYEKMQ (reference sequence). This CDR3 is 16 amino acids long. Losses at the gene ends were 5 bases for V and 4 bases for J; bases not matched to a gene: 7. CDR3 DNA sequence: TGTGCCAGCAGCGAGCCGGGACTAGCGGTATACAATGAGCAGTTCTTC. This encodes CASSEPGLAVYNEQFF.

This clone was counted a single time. CDR3 amino acids: CASSGGTENYGYTF. CDR3 nucleotides: TGTGCCAGCAGCGGCGGGACAGAAAACTATGGCTACACCTTC. The chain links TRBV5-6 to TRBJ1-2; 7 nucleotides line up with TRBD1. The CDR3 has 14 residues. V gave up 4 bases and J gave up 2 bases; unmatched junction bases: 5. Germline CDR1 and CDR2: SGHDT and YYEEEE.

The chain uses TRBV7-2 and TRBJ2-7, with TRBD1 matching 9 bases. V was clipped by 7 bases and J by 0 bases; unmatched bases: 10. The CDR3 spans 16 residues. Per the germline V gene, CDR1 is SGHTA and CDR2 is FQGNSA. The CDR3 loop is CASNGVDRGFSYEQYF. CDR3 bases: TGTGCCAGCAATGGAGTCGACAGGGGGTTCTCCTACGAGCAGTACTTC.

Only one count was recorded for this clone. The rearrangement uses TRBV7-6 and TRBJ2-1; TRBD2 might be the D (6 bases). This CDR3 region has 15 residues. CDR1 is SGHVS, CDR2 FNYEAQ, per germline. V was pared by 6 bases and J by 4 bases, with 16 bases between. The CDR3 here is CASRGGVADYNEQFF. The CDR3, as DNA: TGTGCCAGCAGGGGCGGGGTGGCAGATTACAATGAGCAGTTCTTC. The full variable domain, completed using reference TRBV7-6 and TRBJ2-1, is GAGVSQSPRYKVTKRGQDVALRCDPISGHVSLYWYRQALGQGPEFLTYFNYEAQQDKSGLPNDRFSAERPEGSISTLTIQRTEQRDSAMYRCASRGGVADYNEQFFGPGTRLTVL.

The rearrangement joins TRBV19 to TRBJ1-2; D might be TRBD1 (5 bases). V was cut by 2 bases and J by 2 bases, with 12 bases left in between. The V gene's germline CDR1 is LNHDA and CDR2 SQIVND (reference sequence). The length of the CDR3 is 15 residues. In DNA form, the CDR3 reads TGTGCCAGTAGTATATATCGGGGGACGAACTATGGCTACACCTTC. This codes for CASSIYRGTNYGYTF.

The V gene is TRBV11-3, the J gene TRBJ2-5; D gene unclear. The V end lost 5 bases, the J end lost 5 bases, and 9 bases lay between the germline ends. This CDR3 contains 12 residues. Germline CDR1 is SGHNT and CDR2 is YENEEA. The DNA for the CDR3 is TGTGCCAGCAGCAAAGGAGCGGAGACCCAGTACTTC. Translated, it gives CASSKGAETQYF.

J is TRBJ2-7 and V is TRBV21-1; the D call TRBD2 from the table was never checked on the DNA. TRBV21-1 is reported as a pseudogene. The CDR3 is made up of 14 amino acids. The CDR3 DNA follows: TGTGCCAGCAGCAAAGGTGCGGGTTTCTACGAGCAGTACTTC. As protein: CASSKGAGFYEQYF.

For the CDR3, the DNA is TGTGCCAGCAGCCCGGGACAGGGGGGCTACGAGCAGTACTTC. Its translation is CASSPGQGGYEQYF. V usage is TRBV3-1 (or the pseudogene TRBV3-2) and J usage is TRBJ2-7; the match to TRBD1 covers 11 bases. This CDR3 is 14 amino acids long. Germline assignment: CDR1 LGHDT and CDR2 YNNKEL (reference sequence). J gave up 3 bases and V 4 bases, and 2 bases lay outside the gene matches.

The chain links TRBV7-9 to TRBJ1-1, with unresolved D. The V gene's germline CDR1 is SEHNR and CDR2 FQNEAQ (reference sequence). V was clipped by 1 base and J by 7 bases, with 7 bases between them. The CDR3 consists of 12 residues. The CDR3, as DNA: TGTGCCAGCAGCTTAGTTCCGTATGAAGCTTTCTTT. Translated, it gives CASSLVPYEAFF.

The CDR3 here is CASSKGPNEQFF. DNA of the CDR3: TGTGCCAGCAGTAAGGGGCCCAATGAGCAGTTCTTC. The rearrangement links TRBV27 to TRBJ2-1; TRBD1 might be the D (5 bases). In germline, CDR1 is MNHEY, CDR2 SMNVEV (reference sequence). This CDR3 spans 12 amino acids. Trimming left V 5 bases short and J 6 bases short, with 8 bases between.

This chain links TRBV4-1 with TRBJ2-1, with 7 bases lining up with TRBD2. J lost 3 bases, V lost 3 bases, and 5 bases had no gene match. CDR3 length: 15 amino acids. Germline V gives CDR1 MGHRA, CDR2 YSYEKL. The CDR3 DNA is TGCGCCAGCAGCCAGCTAGCGGACTTCTACAATGAGCAGTTCTTC. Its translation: CASSQLADFYNEQFF.

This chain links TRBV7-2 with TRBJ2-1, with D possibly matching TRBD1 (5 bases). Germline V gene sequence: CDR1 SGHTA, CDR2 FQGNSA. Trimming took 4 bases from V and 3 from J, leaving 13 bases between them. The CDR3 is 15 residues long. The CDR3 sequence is CASSSPPGRYNEQFF. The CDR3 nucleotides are TGTGCCAGCAGCTCACCCCCAGGGCGCTACAATGAGCAGTTCTTC.

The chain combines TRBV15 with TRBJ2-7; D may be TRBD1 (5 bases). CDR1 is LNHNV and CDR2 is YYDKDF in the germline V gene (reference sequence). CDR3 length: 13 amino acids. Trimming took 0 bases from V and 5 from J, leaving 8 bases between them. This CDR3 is CATSRDPGNEQYF. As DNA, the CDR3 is TGTGCCACCAGCAGAGATCCAGGGAACGAGCAGTACTTC.